Detailed here is one T cell receptor (beta chain). In terms of origin and age, donors were healthy Caucasian individuals from Russia aged about 6 to 90. PBMCs, at least 7 million per sample, were isolated. This sample was taken from a study of blood T cells in healthy people across ages. The CDR3 sequence is 15 residues long. Germline assignment: CDR1 SQVTM and CDR2 ANQGSEA. J was trimmed by 5 bases and V by 8 bases; bases with no gene match: 13. Sample-barcoded 5' priming and a J-beta primer mix drove a second PCR of roughly 6 to 12 cycles. TCRdb re-derived calls from the 5' RACE reads in MiXCR, one entry per CDR3 protein. In the table there are around 670,000 distinct CDR3 sequences, approximately 30% of which are singletons.

Source material: blood. The TCR sequence derives from a woman at least 80 years old in good health. The J gene is TRBJ2-1, the V gene TRBV29-1; TRBD2 matches 9 bases. The CDR3 coding sequence is TGCAGCTCAACCGGGACTAGCTCGAAGAACAATGAGCAGTTCTTC. Residues: CSSTGTSSKNNEQFF.